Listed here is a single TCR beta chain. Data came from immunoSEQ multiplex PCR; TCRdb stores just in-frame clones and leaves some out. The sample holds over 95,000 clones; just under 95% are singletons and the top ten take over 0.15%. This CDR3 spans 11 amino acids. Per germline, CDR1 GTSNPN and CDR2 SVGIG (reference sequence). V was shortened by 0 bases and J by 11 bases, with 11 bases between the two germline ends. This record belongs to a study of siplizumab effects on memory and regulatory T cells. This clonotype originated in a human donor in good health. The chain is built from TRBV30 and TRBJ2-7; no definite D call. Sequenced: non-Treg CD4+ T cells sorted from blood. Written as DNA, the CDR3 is TGTGCCTGGAGTGTTGGGCAGTTTGAGTACTTC. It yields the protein CAWSVGQFEYF. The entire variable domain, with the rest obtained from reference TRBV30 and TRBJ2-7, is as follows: SQTIHQWPATLVQPVGSPLSLECTVEGTSNPNLYWYRQAAGRGLQLLFYSVGIGQISSEVPQNLSASRPQDRQFILSSKKLLLSDSGFYLCAWSVGQFEYFGPGTRLTVT.